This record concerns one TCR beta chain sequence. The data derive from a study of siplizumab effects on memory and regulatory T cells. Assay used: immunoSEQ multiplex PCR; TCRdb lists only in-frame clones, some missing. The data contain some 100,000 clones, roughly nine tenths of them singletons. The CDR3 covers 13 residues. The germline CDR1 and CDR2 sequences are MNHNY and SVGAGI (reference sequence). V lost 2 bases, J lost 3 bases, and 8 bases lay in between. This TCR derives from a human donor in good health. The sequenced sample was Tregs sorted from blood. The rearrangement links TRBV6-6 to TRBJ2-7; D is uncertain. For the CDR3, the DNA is TGTGCCAGCAGTTACGGGCGCGTCTACGAGCAGTACTTC. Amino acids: CASSYGRVYEQYF.